This T cell receptor beta chain originates from a study of blood T cells in healthy people across ages. As concerns this clonotype: Its antigen is not known.

Overall study results and limits: Long-lived and aged donors differed, with more naive CD4+ cells and higher diversity in the long-lived.

The second PCR ran about 6 to 12 cycles with a sample-barcoded 5' primer and J-beta primers. Sequencing of every sample gave 3 million or more CDR3-containing paired-end reads. TCRdb used MiXCR to reprocess the 5' RACE reads, holding one entry per CDR3 protein. The sample has 710,000 or so distinct CDR3 sequences, about 20% seen once. Germline trimming cut 5 bases from V and 4 bases from J; bases unmatched to any gene: 8. There are 14 residues in the CDR3. CDR1 SGHTA and CDR2 FQGNSA come from the germline V gene. This receptor was obtained from a man in his 70s in good health. Specimen: blood. The chain is built from TRBV7-2 and TRBJ2-7; TRBD2 aligns across 7 bases. Written as DNA, the CDR3 is TGTGCCAGCAGCCACTACGGGACTAATTACGAGCAGTACTTC. Translating it yields CASSHYGTNYEQYF.